Listed below are T cell receptor beta chains from one sample, sequenced in a study of technical replicates of blood from a handful of donors. Measured with immunoSEQ multiplex PCR; TCRdb has only the in-frame clones, and not every one. Here the sample spans 68,000 or so clones, roughly 90% being singletons. Specimen: PBMCs. The receptors originated from a human donor in good health. Some clones in this sample may be carry-over from other donors' samples. Each CDR3 is given with its conserved first and last residue. Each record gives: V gene, J gene, D gene, clone size, CDR3 length, CDR3 DNA, CDR3 protein. A D gene is named only where the DNA matches it firmly. Some rows mark clone size as missing; the rest say once, few, many or name a class of expanded clone.

v_call: TRBV4-1; j_call: TRBJ2-5; d_call: TRBD2; clone_size: .; cdr3_length: 15; cdr3_nt: TGCGCCAGCAGCCAAGGGGAGGGGAACCAAGAGACCCAGTACTTC; cdr3_aa: CASSQGEGNQETQYF
v_call: TRBV12-5; j_call: TRBJ2-1; d_call: TRBD1; clone_size: .; cdr3_length: 15; cdr3_nt: TGTGCTAGTGGTTTGGGGGAGACAGGGGGCAATGAGCAGTTCTTC; cdr3_aa: CASGLGETGGNEQFF
v_call: TRBV2; j_call: TRBJ1-3; d_call: .; clone_size: many; cdr3_length: 12; cdr3_nt: TGTGCCAGCCAGGGTTCTGGAAACACCATATATTTT; cdr3_aa: CASQGSGNTIYF
v_call: TRBV6-4; j_call: TRBJ2-1; d_call: .; clone_size: .; cdr3_length: 10; cdr3_nt: TGTGCCAGCTTACAGGGTGAGCAGTTCTTC; cdr3_aa: CASLQGEQFF
v_call: TRBV19; j_call: TRBJ1-3; d_call: TRBD1; clone_size: once; cdr3_length: 14; cdr3_nt: TGTGCCAGTCGGAGGGGACAGGGGATAAACACCATATATTTT; cdr3_aa: CASRRGQGINTIYF
v_call: TRBV5-1; j_call: TRBJ2-7; d_call: TRBD2; clone_size: .; cdr3_length: 15; cdr3_nt: TGCGCCAGCAGCTTGCGCAGCGGGGGCTCTCACGAGCAGTACTTC; cdr3_aa: CASSLRSGGSHEQYF
v_call: TRBV18; j_call: TRBJ2-7; d_call: .; clone_size: .; cdr3_length: 14; cdr3_nt: TGTGCCAGCTCATCAGCAGCAGGGGTCGGCGAGCAGTACTTC; cdr3_aa: CASSSAAGVGEQYF
v_call: TRBV6-1; j_call: TRBJ2-3; d_call: TRBD2; clone_size: .; cdr3_length: 17; cdr3_nt: TGTGCCAGCAGTGAAGTCTCGGGGACTACGGGGCCAGATACGCAGTATTTT; cdr3_aa: CASSEVSGTTGPDTQYF
v_call: TRBV5-1; j_call: TRBJ2-5; d_call: .; clone_size: .; cdr3_length: 15; cdr3_nt: TGCGCCAGCAGCTTGGTGGGTCACAGCCAAGAGACCCAGTACTTC; cdr3_aa: CASSLVGHSQETQYF
v_call: TRBV15; j_call: TRBJ2-5; d_call: TRBD1; clone_size: .; cdr3_length: 14; cdr3_nt: TGTGCCACCAGCAGGGGGACAGGCGAAGAGACCCAGTACTTC; cdr3_aa: CATSRGTGEETQYF
v_call: TRBV4-2; j_call: TRBJ1-2; d_call: .; clone_size: .; cdr3_length: 16; cdr3_nt: TGTGCCAGCAGCCAAGATTTGCAGGGTGGTGGATATGGCTACACCTTC; cdr3_aa: CASSQDLQGGGYGYTF
v_call: TRBV9; j_call: TRBJ2-3; d_call: TRBD2; clone_size: .; cdr3_length: 19; cdr3_nt: TGTGCCAGCAGCTCCCGGAGAGGTAGCGGGGGGCTACGCACAGATACGCAGTATTTT; cdr3_aa: CASSSRRGSGGLRTDTQYF
v_call: TRBV10-1; j_call: TRBJ1-1; d_call: .; clone_size: .; cdr3_length: 13; cdr3_nt: TGCGCCAGCAGTACTTCCCCGGGAACTGAAGCTTTCTTT; cdr3_aa: CASSTSPGTEAFF